The TCR beta chain described here comes from a study of T cells in Graves' hyperthyroidism and ophthalmopathy. RNA transcripts served as the template for amplifying TCR beta CDR3 regions. A first-round RT-PCR of the TCR CDR3 used the HTBI primer set. From the multiplex PCR reads, TCRdb called clonotypes with MiXCR, one entry per CDR3 protein. Here the sample spans approximately 560,000 distinct CDR3 sequences, just over 45% being singletons. The germline V gene encodes CDR1 SNHLY and CDR2 FYNNEI. The CDR3 has 15 residues. Trimming removed 5 bases from V and 1 base from J, with 14 bases in between. V gene TRBV2 combines with J gene TRBJ1-1; unclear D gene. Sample: peripheral blood or thyroid tissue (not recorded which). This receptor was obtained from a young woman with Graves' hyperthyroidism. This CDR3 is CASSPVGEWNTEAFF. CDR3 DNA: TGTGCCAGCAGTCCGGTCGGGGAGTGGAACACTGAAGCTTTCTTT.